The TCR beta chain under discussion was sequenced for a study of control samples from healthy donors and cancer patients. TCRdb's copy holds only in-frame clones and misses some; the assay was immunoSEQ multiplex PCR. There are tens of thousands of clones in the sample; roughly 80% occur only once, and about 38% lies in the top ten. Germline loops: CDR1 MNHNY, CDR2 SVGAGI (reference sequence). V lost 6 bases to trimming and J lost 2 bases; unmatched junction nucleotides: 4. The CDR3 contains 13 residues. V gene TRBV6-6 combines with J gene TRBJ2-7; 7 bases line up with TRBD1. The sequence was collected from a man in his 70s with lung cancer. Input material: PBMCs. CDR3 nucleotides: TGTGCCAGCAGCCCGACAGGGACCTACGAGCAGTACTTC. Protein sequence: CASSPTGTYEQYF.